This T cell receptor beta chain was retrieved from a study of blood T cell repertoires in COVID-19. Study summary: Acute and convalescent COVID-19 specimens originated in the United States, Italy and Spain.

The ends were cut back, 1 base at V and 0 bases at J, with 13 bases in the middle. The CDR3 is 16 amino acids. Germline CDR1 reads GTSNPN; CDR2 reads SVGIG (reference sequence). TCRdb's table, derived via immunoSEQ multiplex PCR, lists solely in-frame clones and lacks some. The sample contains roughly 150,000 clones, around 80% of which appear only once. The rearrangement joins TRBV30 to TRBJ1-3; D is unresolved. The specimen was peripheral blood. This TCR was sampled from a woman between 50 and 59 years old in a cohort sampled during active or convalescent COVID-19. The CDR3 bases are TGTGCCTGGAGTGCCCCCCGAGAGTTCTCTGGAAACACCATATATTTT. As protein: CAWSAPREFSGNTIYF.